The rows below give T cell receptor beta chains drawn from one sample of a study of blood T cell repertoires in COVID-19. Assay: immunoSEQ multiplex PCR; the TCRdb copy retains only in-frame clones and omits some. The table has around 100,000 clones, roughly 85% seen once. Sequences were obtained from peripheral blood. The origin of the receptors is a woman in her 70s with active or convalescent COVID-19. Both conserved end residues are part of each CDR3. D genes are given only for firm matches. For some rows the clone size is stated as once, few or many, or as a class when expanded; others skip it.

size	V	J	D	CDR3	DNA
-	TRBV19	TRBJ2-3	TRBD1	CASSIRGPPTDTQYF	TGTGCCAGTAGTATAAGGGGGCCTCCCACAGATACGCAGTATTTT
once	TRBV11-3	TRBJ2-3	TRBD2	CASSLGDSGRGADTQYF	TGTGCCAGCAGCTTAGGGGATAGCGGGAGAGGGGCAGATACGCAGTATTTT
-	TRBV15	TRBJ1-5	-	CATSRGRQLVIDNQPQHF	TGTGCCACCAGCAGAGGGAGACAGCTCGTTATTGATAATCAGCCCCAGCATTTT
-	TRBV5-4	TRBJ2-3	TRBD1	CASSLQGTDTQYF	TGTGCCAGCAGCTTACAGGGGACAGATACGCAGTATTTT
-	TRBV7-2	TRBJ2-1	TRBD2	CASSLSGGSYNEQFF	TGTGCCAGCAGCTTGAGCGGGGGATCCTACAATGAGCAGTTCTTC
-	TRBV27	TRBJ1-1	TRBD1	CASSLGQGDEAFF	TGTGCCAGCAGTTTGGGACAGGGGGATGAAGCTTTCTTT
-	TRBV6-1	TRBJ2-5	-	CASSNGETQYF	TGTGCCAGCAGTAACGGAGAGACCCAGTACTTC
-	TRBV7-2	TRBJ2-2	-	CASSAVSTTELFF	TGTGCCAGCAGCGCCGTCTCTACCACCGAGCTGTTTTTT
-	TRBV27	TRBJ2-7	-	CASSFIAGSTYEQYF	TGTGCCAGCAGTTTTATCGCGGGATCGACCTACGAGCAGTACTTC
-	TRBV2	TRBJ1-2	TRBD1	CASRARQGESYGYTF	TGTGCCAGCAGGGCCAGACAGGGAGAAAGCTATGGCTACACCTTC
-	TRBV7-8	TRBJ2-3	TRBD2	CASSQTSGSTDTQYF	TGTGCCAGCAGCCAAACTAGCGGTAGCACAGATACGCAGTATTTT
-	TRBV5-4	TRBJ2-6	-	CASSFEGVGANVLTF	TGTGCCAGCAGCTTTGAAGGGGTAGGGGCCAACGTCCTGACTTTC
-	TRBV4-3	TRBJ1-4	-	CASSQTGTSSATNEKLFF	TGCGCCAGCAGCCAAACCGGGACTTCTTCGGCGACTAATGAAAAACTGTTTTTT
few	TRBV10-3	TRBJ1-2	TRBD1	CATQQGEGYYGYTF	TGTGCCACACAACAGGGGGAAGGTTACTATGGCTACACCTTC
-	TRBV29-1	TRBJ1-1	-	CSVAIRGTEAFF	TGCAGCGTTGCTATAAGGGGGACTGAAGCTTTCTTT
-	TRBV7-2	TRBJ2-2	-	CASSPDRGTGELFF	TGTGCCAGCAGCCCGGATAGGGGCACCGGGGAGCTGTTTTTT
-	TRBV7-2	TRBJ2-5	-	CASSLGGLETQYF	TGTGCCAGCAGCTTGGGGGGGCTGGAGACCCAGTACTTC
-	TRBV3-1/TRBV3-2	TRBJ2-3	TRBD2	CASSQIHLAGGQTDTQYF	TGTGCCAGCAGCCAAATTCACCTAGCGGGAGGTCAGACAGATACGCAGTATTTT
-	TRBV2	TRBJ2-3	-	CASQRDNTDTQYF	TGTGCCAGCCAGAGGGATAACACAGATACGCAGTATTTT
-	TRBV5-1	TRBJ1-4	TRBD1	CASSHGDRGREKLFF	TGCGCCAGCAGCCATGGGGACAGGGGCAGGGAAAAACTGTTTTTT
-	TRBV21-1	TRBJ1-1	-	CASSKGTGDAEAFF	TGTGCCAGCAGCAAAGGGACAGGGGATGCTGAAGCTTTCTTT
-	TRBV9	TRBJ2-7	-	CASGPRQDTYEQYF	TGTGCCAGCGGCCCTCGACAGGACACCTACGAGCAGTACTTC
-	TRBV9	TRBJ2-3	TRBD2	CASSGFSGLAGTDTQYF	TGTGCCAGCAGCGGCTTCTCGGGACTAGCGGGGACAGATACGCAGTATTTT
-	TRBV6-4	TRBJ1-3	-	CASSPCRTTLAGNTIYF	TGTGCCAGCAGTCCCTGCAGGACAACGTTAGCTGGAAACACCATATATTTT
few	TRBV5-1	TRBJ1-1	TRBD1	CASSSGTGAGLNTEAFF	TGCGCCAGCAGCTCAGGGACAGGGGCAGGTTTGAACACTGAAGCTTTCTTT
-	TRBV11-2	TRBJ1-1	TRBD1	CASRKGQGGNTEAFF	TGTGCCAGCAGAAAGGGACAGGGGGGGAACACTGAAGCTTTCTTT
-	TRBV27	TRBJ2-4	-	CASSEGRRLAKNIQYF	TGTGCCAGCAGTGAGGGTAGGCGGCTGGCCAAAAACATTCAGTACTTC
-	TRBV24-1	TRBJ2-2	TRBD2	CATSDSASGGAGELFF	TGTGCCACCAGTGACTCAGCTAGCGGGGGGGCCGGGGAGCTGTTTTTT
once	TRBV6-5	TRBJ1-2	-	CASNRGGAENYGYTF	TGTGCCAGCAACCGGGGGGGGGCGGAAAACTATGGCTACACCTTC
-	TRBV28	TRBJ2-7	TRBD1	CASSTNKPSLQGAPYEQYF	TGTGCCAGCAGTACAAATAAACCCAGTTTACAGGGGGCCCCCTACGAGCAGTACTTC
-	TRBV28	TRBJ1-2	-	CASRETVPNYGYTF	TGTGCCAGCAGGGAGACAGTCCCCAACTATGGCTACACCTTC
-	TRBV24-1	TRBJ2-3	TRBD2	CATSDLGTSGSTDTQYF	TGTGCCACCAGTGATTTGGGGACTAGCGGCAGCACAGATACGCAGTATTTT
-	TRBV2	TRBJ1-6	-	CASRTDSGGHSPLHF	TGTGCCAGCAGGACGGACAGTGGGGGCCATTCACCCCTCCACTTT
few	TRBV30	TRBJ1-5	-	CAWSVLGGAGQPQHF	TGTGCCTGGAGTGTACTAGGGGGGGCTGGACAGCCCCAGCATTTT
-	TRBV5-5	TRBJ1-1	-	CASSLIVFRAGGTEAFF	TGTGCCAGCAGCTTGATCGTTTTTAGGGCGGGGGGCACTGAAGCTTTCTTT
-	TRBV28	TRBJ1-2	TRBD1	CASWVRTGKNYGYTF	TGTGCCTCCTGGGTCCGGACAGGAAAGAACTATGGCTACACCTTC
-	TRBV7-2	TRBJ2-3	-	CASSFTLTSSTDTQYF	TGTGCCAGCAGCTTTACCCTAACTTCGAGCACAGATACGCAGTATTTT
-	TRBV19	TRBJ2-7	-	CASSRFTGTYEQYF	TGTGCCAGTAGTAGATTCACAGGGACCTACGAGCAGTACTTC
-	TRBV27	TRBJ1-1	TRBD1	CASSLVGQGLENTEAFF	TGTGCCAGCAGTTTAGTGGGACAGGGATTAGAGAACACTGAAGCTTTCTTT
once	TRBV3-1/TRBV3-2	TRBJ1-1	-	CASSSHGGDRTEAFF	TGTGCCAGCAGCTCCCACGGGGGGGATCGAACTGAAGCTTTCTTT
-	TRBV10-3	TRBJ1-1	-	CAISKDRLNTEAFF	TGTGCCATCAGCAAGGACAGATTGAACACTGAAGCTTTCTTT
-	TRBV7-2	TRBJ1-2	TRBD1	CASSSYGTGGTYGYTF	TGTGCCAGCAGCTCCTACGGGACAGGGGGTACCTATGGCTACACCTTC
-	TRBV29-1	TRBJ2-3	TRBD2	CSVGGLAGRSADTQYF	TGCAGCGTTGGAGGACTAGCGGGACGGAGTGCAGATACGCAGTATTTT
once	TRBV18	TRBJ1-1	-	CASSLLQSNTEAFF	TGTGCCAGCTCACTACTACAATCGAACACTGAAGCTTTCTTT
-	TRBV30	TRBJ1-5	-	CAWEDRYNQPQHF	TGTGCCTGGGAAGACAGGTACAATCAGCCCCAGCATTTT
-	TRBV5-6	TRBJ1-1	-	CASSLVGGRNTEAFF	TGTGCCAGCAGCTTGGTGGGGGGGAGGAACACTGAAGCTTTCTTT
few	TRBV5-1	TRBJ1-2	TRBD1	CASSWTGGAGAGGYTF	TGCGCCAGCAGCTGGACAGGGGGCGCCGGGGCTGGTGGCTACACCTTC
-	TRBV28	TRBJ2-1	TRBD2	CASSFRLAGAHRGQFF	TGTGCCAGCAGTTTTCGACTAGCGGGGGCCCACCGGGGGCAGTTCTTC
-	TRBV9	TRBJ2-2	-	CASSVDSGTYTGELFF	TGTGCCAGCAGCGTAGATTCCGGGACATACACCGGGGAGCTGTTTTTT
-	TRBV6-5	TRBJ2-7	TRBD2	CASSYSGGRGTYEQYF	TGTGCCAGCAGTTACTCGGGCGGGAGGGGGACCTACGAGCAGTACTTC
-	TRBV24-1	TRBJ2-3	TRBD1	CATSDRTGVADTQYF	TGTGCCACCAGTGATAGGACAGGGGTTGCGGATACGCAGTATTTT
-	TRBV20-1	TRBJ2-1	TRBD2	CSASSTSGGVRGEQFF	TGCAGTGCTAGTAGTACTAGCGGGGGGGTGAGGGGTGAGCAGTTCTTC
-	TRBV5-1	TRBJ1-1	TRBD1	CASNRDRGLMANTEAFF	TGCGCCAGCAACCGGGACAGGGGGCTTATGGCGAACACTGAAGCTTTCTTT
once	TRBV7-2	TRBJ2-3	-	CASSLFAGARDTQYF	TGTGCCAGCAGCTTATTTGCGGGGGCCAGGGATACGCAGTATTTT
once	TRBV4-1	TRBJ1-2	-	CASSHSGTPYYGYTF	TGCGCCAGCAGCCATAGTGGGACACCTTACTATGGCTACACCTTC
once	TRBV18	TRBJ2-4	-	CASSPGGPSQNIQYF	TGTGCCAGCTCACCGGGAGGTCCCTCCCAAAACATTCAGTACTTC
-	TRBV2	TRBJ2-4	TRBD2	CASSGTSGTGNIQYF	TGTGCCAGCAGTGGGACTAGCGGGACTGGAAACATTCAGTACTTC
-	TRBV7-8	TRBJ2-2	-	CASSLWARGHRPDTGELFF	TGTGCCAGCAGCTTATGGGCCCGGGGACACAGGCCCGACACCGGGGAGCTGTTTTTT
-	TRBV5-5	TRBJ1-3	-	CASSLVGHGNTIYF	TGTGCCAGCAGCTTGGTTGGGCATGGAAACACCATATATTTT